The next 7 T cell receptor beta chains were all read from a single sample in a study of post-analysis software for immune sequencing data. Study observations and caveats: Five or six TRBV segments, TRBV5-6, TRBV5-1 and TRBV20-1 among them, were found more frequent in patients than controls.

Their antigen targets remain unknown. The library was made from cDNA and included unique molecular identifiers. TCRdb recomputed calls from the PCR reads with MiXCR, one row per CDR3 protein. The table lists roughly 800,000 distinct CDR3 sequences, about 57% of them singletons, with over 4% in the top ten. Sequencing input: blood. The receptors originated from a girl aged 5-17 years with multiple sclerosis.

V gene TRBV10-3 combines with J gene TRBJ2-6, with D perhaps TRBD1 (5 bases). Germline V lookup: CDR1 ENHRY, CDR2 SYGVKD. The V end was cut by 6 bases, the J end by 4 bases, with 13 bases between. There are 15 residues in the CDR3. The CDR3 DNA reads TGTGCCATCAGCCCTATAGGGGCCGGGGCCAACGTCCTGACTTTC. It specifies CAISPIGAGANVLTF.

The V and J genes are TRBV10-3 and TRBJ2-5; 11 bases agree with TRBD2. The germline gives CDR1 ENHRY, CDR2 SYGVKD. The length of the CDR3 is 15 residues. The trim removed 6 bases at V and 4 bases at J, leaving 7 bases unmatched. The CDR3 is CAISPTSGRAETQYF. The CDR3, as DNA: TGTGCCATCAGCCCTACTAGCGGGAGAGCAGAGACCCAGTACTTC.

The CDR3 protein is CASRKGGAQKQPQHF. CDR3 DNA: TGTGCCAGCAGGAAAGGGGGGGCGCAAAAACAGCCCCAGCATTTT. This chain connects TRBV12-3 or TRBV12-4 to TRBJ1-5, with TRBD1 as a possible D gene (6 bases). V dropped 6 bases and J dropped 7 bases, with 19 bases sitting between them. The CDR3 covers 15 residues.

The chain carries TRBV25-1 and TRBJ2-7, with 7 bases fitting TRBD1. V shed 1 base, J shed 2 bases, and the junction held 8 bases outside the gene matches. CDR1 is MGHDK and CDR2 is SYGVNS in the germline V gene. The CDR3 length is 16 residues. The CDR3 loop is CASSEFDGTVAYEQYF. The CDR3, as DNA: TGTGCCAGCAGTGAATTCGACGGGACAGTCGCCTACGAGCAGTACTTC.

The gene calls are TRBV20-1 and TRBJ2-7, with 7 nucleotides matching TRBD1. This CDR3 comprises 17 residues. The germline V gene has CDR1 DFQATT and CDR2 SNEGSKA (reference sequence). J was trimmed by 0 bases and V by 0 bases; bases with no gene match: 11. This chain's CDR3 is CSARDALGQAFSYEQYF. CDR3 nucleotide sequence: TGCAGTGCTAGAGATGCCTTAGGACAGGCCTTCTCCTACGAGCAGTACTTC.

A few counts support this clonotype. The chain carries TRBV7-3 and TRBJ2-3, with 10 bases aligning to TRBD2. Looked up from germline, CDR1 is SGHTA and CDR2 is FQGTGA. V was pared by 0 bases and J by 2 bases, with 8 bases of the junction left unmatched. The CDR3 is 18 amino acids. This CDR3 is CASSLTVASGGPTDTQYF. Written as DNA, the CDR3 is TGTGCCAGCAGCTTAACGGTTGCTAGCGGGGGACCCACAGATACGCAGTATTTT.

For this clonotype: Germline is not matched at one junction end, which may reflect a read error. CDR3 DNA: TGCAGCGTCCGGGACAGGGGGCACGGGGCCAACGTCCGGACTTTC. Translated, it gives CSVRDRGHGANVRTF. This chain links TRBV29-1 with TRBJ2-6; 12 bases match TRBD1. Germline-derived CDR1 and CDR2 are SQVTM and ANQGSEA. The CDR3 runs 15 residues.